This T cell receptor (beta chain) derives from a study of blood T cell repertoires in COVID-19. Background on the study: PBMCs, B-cell-depleted T cells, or T cells provided the cDNA or gDNA that made up the material.

The CDR3 length is 14 residues. Germline values: CDR1 LNHDA, CDR2 SQIVND (reference sequence). Between the trimmed V and J ends, which lost 4 bases and 3 bases, there was a span of 12 bases. Libraries were prepared by immunoSEQ multiplex PCR; TCRdb keeps only in-frame clonotypes and omits some of them. There are approximately 350,000 clones in the sample; roughly nine tenths occur only once, and under 3% lies in the top ten. Each participant's cohort was designated according to participant-reported clinical history. In its sample, this clone was seen once. This chain connects TRBV19 to TRBJ1-1; possible D gene TRBD1, 6 bases. The sample consisted of PBMCs or T cells enriched from blood (not recorded which). This TCR derives from a woman aged 30 to 39 who had recovered from COVID-19. The DNA of the CDR3 is TGTGCCAGTAGTAAACTGGGGGCGGACACTGAAGCTTTCTTT. It codes for CASSKLGADTEAFF.